The rows below give T cell receptor beta chains drawn from one sample of a study of blood T cell repertoires in COVID-19. Sequencing was performed with immunoSEQ multiplex PCR; in TCRdb, only in-frame clones are kept and a portion is missing. The sample lists 84,000 or so clones, 88% occurring once. Sequencing was done on a sample of peripheral blood. These receptors came from a man in his sixties or seventies with acute or convalescent COVID-19. The CDR3 runs from the conserved cysteine through the conserved F or W. Each record gives: V gene, J gene, D gene, clone size, CDR3 protein, CDR3 DNA. D genes are given only for firm matches. The size of a clone is reported for some rows only, either as once, few or many, or as a class for expanded clones.

>TRBV2|TRBJ1-6|TRBD1|once
CASRGQGGSPLHF
TGTGCCAGCAGGGGACAGGGCGGCTCACCCCTCCACTTT
>TRBV5-4|TRBJ1-6|-|-
CASSPAGGPRYNSPLHF
TGTGCCAGCAGCCCCGCCGGGGGACCGAGATATAATTCACCCCTCCACTTT
>TRBV5-1|TRBJ1-1|TRBD1|-
CASSLVGQAVVAFF
TGCGCCAGCAGCTTGGTAGGACAGGCAGTGGTAGCTTTCTTT
>TRBV7-9|TRBJ1-1|TRBD1|-
CASSSKSGTDEAFF
TGTGCCAGCAGCTCCAAATCCGGGACAGACGAAGCTTTCTTT
>TRBV30|TRBJ1-1|-|-
CAWSEYYTEAFF
TGTGCCTGGAGTGAATATTACACTGAAGCTTTCTTT
>TRBV4-3|TRBJ1-5|TRBD1|-
CASSQETGGWSQPQHF
TGCGCCAGCAGCCAGGAAACAGGGGGCTGGAGTCAGCCCCAGCATTTT
>TRBV7-2|TRBJ2-7|-|once
CASSLGVGGNYEQYF
TGTGCCAGCAGCTTAGGTGTGGGAGGTAACTACGAGCAGTACTTC
>TRBV9|TRBJ2-2|TRBD2|once
CASSVRAGGPGELFF
TGTGCCAGCAGCGTTCGTGCGGGGGGGCCCGGGGAGCTGTTTTTT
>TRBV7-9|TRBJ1-4|TRBD1|-
CASSSGTGLDEKLFF
TGTGCCAGCAGCTCCGGGACAGGGTTGGATGAAAAACTGTTTTTT
>TRBV5-1|TRBJ2-7|TRBD1|-
CASSPGQGAYEQYF
TGCGCCAGCAGCCCAGGACAGGGGGCTTACGAGCAGTACTTC
>TRBV6-5|TRBJ1-4|TRBD1|-
CASSGTGREKLFF
TGTGCCAGCAGCGGGACAGGGAGAGAAAAACTGTTTTTT
>TRBV21-1|TRBJ2-7|-|-
CASTHFSLGATYRPGHPNYEQYF
TGTGCCAGCACTCACTTTTCTCTCGGGGCAACCTACCGTCCGGGACACCCAAATTACGAGCAGTACTTC
>TRBV7-2|TRBJ1-4|TRBD1|once
CASSPTGVGEKLFF
TGTGCCAGCAGCCCCACAGGGGTTGGAGAAAAACTGTTTTTT
>TRBV7-9|TRBJ1-6|-|-
CASSFGRDNSPLHF
TGTGCCAGCAGCTTCGGCAGGGATAATTCACCCCTCCACTTT
>TRBV4-3|TRBJ2-2|TRBD1|-
CASSQQGKSTGELFF
TGCGCCAGCAGTCAACAGGGGAAGAGCACCGGGGAGCTGTTTTTT
>TRBV7-2|TRBJ1-2|-|once
CASSLAQNYGYTF
TGTGCCAGCAGCTTAGCACAGAACTATGGCTACACCTTC
>TRBV9|TRBJ2-1|TRBD2|-
CASSVAAGGGFDEQFF
TGTGCCAGCAGCGTAGCCGCGGGGGGGGGATTTGATGAGCAGTTCTTC
>TRBV2|TRBJ2-7|-|-
CASMFLYEQYF
TGTGCCAGCATGTTCCTCTACGAGCAGTACTTC
>TRBV7-2|TRBJ1-1|TRBD1|-
CASSLGQTTRGTEAFF
TGTGCCAGCAGCCTGGGACAGACGACCAGGGGCACTGAAGCTTTCTTT
>TRBV19|TRBJ1-6|-|once
CASSERAVYSPLHF
TGTGCCAGTAGTGAACGAGCTGTTTATTCACCCCTCCACTTT
>TRBV11-2|TRBJ1-6|-|-
CASSLPGNSPLHF
TGTGCCAGCAGCTTACCAGGGAATTCACCCCTCCACTTT
>TRBV24-1|TRBJ2-1|TRBD1|once
CATSDSWTGIHEQFF
TGTGCCACCAGTGATTCCTGGACAGGGATCCATGAGCAGTTCTTC
>TRBV3-1/TRBV3-2|TRBJ2-1|-|-
CASSRRDIGLNEQFF
TGTGCCAGCAGCCGCCGGGACATAGGGTTGAATGAGCAGTTCTTC
>TRBV3-1/TRBV3-2|TRBJ2-4|TRBD2|-
CASSQDLRSGEASKNIQYF
TGTGCCAGCAGCCAAGATTTAAGAAGCGGGGAAGCTTCCAAAAACATTCAGTACTTC
>TRBV19|TRBJ2-1|TRBD2|-
CASSTESGGTGLLNEQFF
TGTGCCAGTAGTACGGAAAGCGGGGGGACGGGACTTCTCAATGAGCAGTTCTTC
>TRBV30|TRBJ2-1|TRBD2|-
CASLRPSGNEQFF
TGTGCCTCCCTTCGGCCTAGCGGGAATGAGCAGTTCTTC
>TRBV5-4|TRBJ2-1|TRBD1|few
CASSPPGQGFYNEQFF
TGTGCCAGCAGCCCCCCGGGACAGGGGTTCTACAATGAGCAGTTCTTC
>TRBV9|TRBJ2-1|TRBD2|-
CASSSSGRGDYNEQFF
TGTGCCAGCAGCTCCTCCGGGAGGGGGGACTACAATGAGCAGTTCTTC
>TRBV6-5|TRBJ2-7|-|-
CATTRQAPYEQYF
TGTGCCACCACAAGACAGGCCCCCTACGAGCAGTACTTC